Each of the 10 T cell receptor beta chains below was sequenced from the same sample in a study of T-cell memory formation after mild COVID-19. TCRdb reprocessed the 5' RACE reads via MiXCR and lists one record per CDR3 protein. The sample has 250,000 to 350,000 distinct CDR3 sequences, 15% to 20% seen once; the top ten hold roughly 20%. Sequenced material: PBMCs or a T cell subset sorted from them (not recorded which). The receptors were gathered from a man aged 18 to 35 who had mild COVID-19 (a few samples of this study predate the infection). Cell type and time point are not known.

This rearrangement joins TRBV6-6 to TRBJ1-5; D unclear. Germline lookup yields CDR1 MNHNY and CDR2 SVGAGI (reference sequence). Trimming removed 4 bases from V and 7 bases from J, with 14 bases in between. The CDR3 sequence is 14 residues long. The CDR3 DNA follows: TGTGCCAGCAGTTTGGTAGGGCCGGGCCAGCCCCAGCATTTT. Translating gives CASSLVGPGQPQHF.

The sample holds a few counts of this clonotype. This chain joins TRBV5-1 and TRBJ1-6; 7 nucleotides align to TRBD1. The CDR3 extends over 15 amino acids. V lost 2 bases, J lost 8 bases, and 7 bases stayed unmatched. From germline, CDR1 is SGHRS and CDR2 YFSETQ. The CDR3 DNA follows: TGCGCCAGCAGCTTATACAGGGGAGATTATTCACCCCTCCACTTT. It encodes CASSLYRGDYSPLHF.

The chain joins TRBV19 to TRBJ1-5; D gene unclear. This CDR3 comprises 13 residues. V lost 7 bases to trimming and J lost 0 bases, with 7 bases between them. Germline V lookup: CDR1 LNHDA, CDR2 SQIVND (reference sequence). The CDR3 DNA reads TGTGCCAGTACACATTATAGCAATCAGCCCCAGCATTTT. Translating gives CASTHYSNQPQHF.

The chain joins TRBV3-1 to TRBJ2-5; 9 nucleotides match TRBD1. J gave up 7 bases and V 9 bases, and 9 bases lay outside the gene matches. The CDR3 totals 13 residues. Per the germline V gene, CDR1 is LGHDT and CDR2 is YNNKEL (reference sequence). The CDR3 nucleotides read TGTGCCAGTCTTCCGGACAGGGGTGGGACCCAGTACTTC. It yields the protein CASLPDRGGTQYF.

This clonotype was seen repeatedly, ten times or more. The chain combines TRBV7-9 with TRBJ2-1; 7 bases line up with TRBD1. The CDR3 sequence is 14 residues long. Germline values: CDR1 SEHNR, CDR2 FQNEAQ (reference sequence). V trimming: 8 bases; J trimming: 0 bases; junction bases outside the gene matches: 4. The CDR3 nucleotides read TGTGCCAGCGGATCAGGGGGCTCCTACAATGAGCAGTTCTTC. Its protein product is CASGSGGSYNEQFF.

The genes are TRBV11-2 and TRBJ2-5, with 9 bases that match TRBD1. This CDR3 region has 16 residues. Germline assignment: CDR1 SGHAT and CDR2 FQNNGV. V was clipped by 5 bases and J by 5 bases; unmatched bases: 12. The CDR3 loop is CASSPWTGAGRETQYF. CDR3 sequence (DNA): TGTGCCAGCAGCCCTTGGACAGGGGCGGGCCGGGAGACCCAGTACTTC.

The V and J genes are TRBV5-1 and TRBJ2-5; 12 bases fit TRBD1. With 4 bases clipped from V and 5 bases from J, the junction kept 6 bases outside the gene matches. Per the germline V gene, CDR1 is SGHRS and CDR2 is YFSETQ. This CDR3 region has 15 residues. The CDR3 loop is CASSRGQGAWETQYF. CDR3 DNA: TGCGCCAGCAGCCGGGGACAGGGGGCATGGGAGACCCAGTACTTC.

Only a few counts were recorded for this clonotype. The chain uses TRBV4-3 and TRBJ1-2, with a weak D call TRBD1 (6 bases). Germline V gene data show CDR1 as LGHNA and CDR2 as YSLEER. The CDR3 is made up of 14 amino acids. V was shortened by 6 bases and J by 4 bases, with 15 bases between the two germline ends. The CDR3, as DNA: TGCGCCAGCAGTCTAGGGGGGAACATCTATGGCTACACCTTC. This sequence encodes CASSLGGNIYGYTF.

This clonotype appeared a few times. The chain is built from TRBV29-1 and TRBJ2-7; TRBD1 matches 7 bases. Germline loops: CDR1 SQVTM, CDR2 ANQGSEA. The CDR3 loop spans 11 amino acids. The trim removed 7 bases at V and 5 bases at J, leaving 5 bases unmatched. CDR3 residues: CSALQGNEQYV. CDR3 coding DNA: TGCAGCGCTCTACAGGGGAACGAGCAGTACGTC.

This clonotype was detected ten times or more. This sequence joins TRBV7-9 and TRBJ2-3; D is perhaps TRBD2 (5 bases). V shed 2 bases and J shed 6 bases, with 18 bases lying between them. CDR1 SEHNR and CDR2 FQNEAQ come from the germline V gene (reference sequence). CDR3 length equals 16 residues. The DNA of the CDR3 is TGTGCCAGCAGCTTACCCCACTTCCCCCCGGGGGATACGCAGTATTTT. Translation: CASSLPHFPPGDTQYF.